The entry that follows covers one T cell receptor (beta chain) sequence. The antigen is not known. This specimen comes from a study of cytomegalovirus exposure and HLA in healthy donors. Regarding the study as a whole: Rare TCR sequences dominated, though some public TCRs recurred in many donors. Cytomegalovirus association was assigned to more than 150 TCR beta chains. Under in vitro conditions, a few CMV-associated chains were confirmed as specific for CMV antigens.

Data came from immunoSEQ multiplex PCR; TCRdb stores just in-frame clones and leaves some out. Of about 57,000 clones listed, 80% to 95% are singletons. Sequenced material: PBMCs. The sequence was collected from a young woman in good health and CMV-seronegative.

CDR3 in DNA: TGTGCCAGCAGCTTTCAGGGGAACACTGAAGCTTTCTTT. This gives the protein CASSFQGNTEAFF. The chain uses TRBV7-2 and TRBJ1-1, with D maybe TRBD1 (5 bases). V shed 3 bases and J shed 1 base, with 6 bases lying between them. CDR1 SGHTA and CDR2 FQGNSA come from the germline V gene. The CDR3 runs to 13 residues.